This T cell receptor beta chain derives from a study of blood T cell repertoires in COVID-19. Overall study: Collection of acute and convalescent COVID-19 samples took place in the United States, Italy and Spain. Sources were T cells, B-cell-depleted T cells, or PBMCs; the material itself was cDNA or gDNA.

In the original workflow: The authors estimated nucleated cell counts from reference gene primer amplification. Measured with immunoSEQ multiplex PCR; TCRdb has only the in-frame clones, and not every one. V and J calls and clone size are those listed in that table; D and trimming were worked out from the DNA. There are approximately 170,000 clones in the sample; approximately 74% occur only once, and about 3% lies in the top ten. This TCR came from a woman aged 80 or older with acute or convalescent COVID-19. The sample comprised peripheral blood.

CDR3 in DNA: TGTGCCAGCAGCCAAAGGCCGGGGAGCTCCTACGAGCAGTACTTC. Its protein product is CASSQRPGSSYEQYF. The chain uses TRBV3-1 (or the pseudogene TRBV3-2) and TRBJ2-7, with D possibly matching TRBD2 (5 bases). Trimming took off 2 bases at V and 0 bases at J, with 11 bases between the two ends. Looked up from germline, CDR1 is LGHDT and CDR2 is YNNKEL (reference sequence). CDR3 length: 15 residues.